A single TCR beta chain is shown here with its context. The antigen is not known. 60 Vbeta and 13 Jbeta primers were used in PCR. TCRdb keeps only in-frame clones here, not all; method: immunoSEQ multiplex PCR. This sample carries fewer than 150,000 clones, 70% to 85% of them seen once, and the ten largest clones take 4.1%. The CDR3 consists of 15 residues. Trimming removed 6 bases from V and 1 base from J; junction bases left unmatched: 5. Germline CDR1 reads MNHNY; CDR2 reads SVGAGI (reference sequence). This sample is drawn from a study of cytomegalovirus exposure and HLA in healthy donors. Findings and limits, study-wide: Near-uniform donor sequencing depth was presumed by presence/absence analyses.

Material for sequencing was PBMCs. The rearrangement uses TRBV6-6 and TRBJ2-1; 8 bases line up with TRBD2. This TCR was sampled from a man in his forties in good health and CMV-seropositive. CDR3 in amino acids: CASRRTSSSYNEQFF. For the CDR3, the DNA is TGTGCCAGCAGAAGGACTAGCTCGTCCTACAATGAGCAGTTCTTC.